Following are 29 T cell receptor beta chains from one sample sequenced in a study of cytomegalovirus exposure and HLA in healthy donors. The PCR was carried out with 60 Vbeta primers and 13 Jbeta primers. The protocol was immunoSEQ multiplex PCR, while the TCRdb copy is restricted to in-frame clones and leaves out a portion. The data show 110,000 to 150,000 clones, with 78% seen just once and roughly 2.9% held by the top ten. Input material: PBMCs. The receptors shown here come from a female donor in good health and CMV-seronegative.

The CDR3 region is CASTKQGFEQYF. CDR3 coding DNA: TGTGCCAGCACAAAACAGGGGTTCGAGCAGTACTTC. V usage is TRBV2 and J usage is TRBJ2-7; TRBD1 matches at 7 bases. This CDR3 is built from 12 residues. V dropped 7 bases and J dropped 6; count of bases not matched to a gene: 6. Germline CDR1 SNHLY, CDR2 FYNNEI.

The chain has TRBV19 and TRBJ2-1; the match to TRBD1 covers 11 bases. CDR1 LNHDA and CDR2 SQIVND come from the germline V gene (reference sequence). The CDR3 runs to 15 residues. After removal of 6 bases from V and 4 bases from J, the junction contained 5 bases not matched to a gene. The DNA of the CDR3 is TGTGCCAGTAGACCCGGACAGGGGGCTTACAATGAGCAGTTCTTC. This sequence encodes CASRPGQGAYNEQFF.

The chain is built from TRBV4-2 and TRBJ2-7; TRBD2 might be the D (5 bases). The germline V gene has CDR1 LGHNA and CDR2 YNFKEQ. Trimming stripped 1 base from V and 1 base from J, with 8 bases between. The CDR3 covers 14 residues. The CDR3 DNA sequence: TGTGCCAGCAGCCAAGGAGGGCAATCCTACGAGCAGTACTTC. Its protein product is CASSQGGQSYEQYF.

The V and J genes are TRBV5-4 and TRBJ2-5; the match to TRBD2 covers 13 bases. Germline assignment: CDR1 SGHNT and CDR2 YYREEE (reference sequence). CDR3 length: 17 residues. The ends lost 4 bases at V and 5 bases at J; junction bases unmatched: 11. This CDR3 reads CASSLTSGRAVSETQYF. DNA of the CDR3: TGTGCCAGCAGCCTAACTAGCGGGAGGGCCGTTTCCGAGACCCAGTACTTC.

Of note for this clone: A read error may account for a junction end that differs from germline. This chain's CDR3 is CASSSSSFQGTQYF. CDR3 DNA: TGTGCCAGCAGCTCTTCTAGTTTCCAAGGGACCCAGTACTTC. The rearrangement links TRBV11-2 to TRBJ2-5, with D uncertain. The CDR3 contains 14 residues. From germline, CDR1 is SGHAT and CDR2 FQNNGV.

This rearrangement joins TRBV18 to TRBJ1-6; tentative D call: TRBD1 (6 bases). Between the trimmed V and J ends, which lost 3 bases and 7 bases, there was a span of 13 bases. The CDR3 has 15 residues. Per germline, CDR1 KGHSH and CDR2 LQKENI. The CDR3 here is CASSPLDSTNSPLHF. The CDR3 DNA reads TGTGCCAGCTCACCCTTGGACAGCACAAATTCACCCCTCCACTTT.

The rearrangement joins TRBV30 to TRBJ2-5; unclear D gene. From germline, CDR1 is GTSNPN and CDR2 SVGIG (reference sequence). The length of the CDR3 is 15 residues. V lost 0 bases, J lost 5 bases, and 16 bases lay in between. CDR3 in amino acids: CAWSVKAVGDETQYF. The CDR3, as DNA: TGTGCCTGGAGTGTAAAGGCGGTCGGCGACGAGACCCAGTACTTC.

The genes are TRBV19 and TRBJ1-1, with D maybe TRBD1 (6 bases). The CDR3 has 15 residues. Between the trimmed V and J ends, which lost 4 bases and 1 base, there was a span of 13 bases. CDR1 is LNHDA and CDR2 is SQIVND in the germline V gene (reference sequence). The CDR3 region has the DNA TGTGCCAGTAGTAAATGGACAGCAAAGAACACTGAAGCTTTCTTT. Translation gives CASSKWTAKNTEAFF.

This clone was detected only a few times. The chain links TRBV28 to TRBJ2-7; TRBD2 matches at 10 bases. Trimming cost V 4 bases and J 3 bases; bases outside gene matches: 6. This CDR3 spans 15 amino acids. CDR1 and CDR2 (germline): MDHEN, SYDVKM. CDR3 region: CASSSTAGGFYEQYF. CDR3 in DNA: TGTGCCAGCAGTTCGACAGCGGGAGGGTTCTACGAGCAGTACTTC.

The chain uses TRBV11-2 and TRBJ2-2; D not resolved. This CDR3 comprises 12 residues. The germline V and J ends were trimmed by 5 bases and 6 bases, with 7 bases remaining between them. CDR1 and CDR2 (germline): SGHAT, FQNNGV. Here the CDR3 DNA reads TGTGCCAGCAGCCCTCCTGCCGGGGAGCTGTTTTTT. It specifies CASSPPAGELFF.

The chain is built from TRBV6-5 and TRBJ1-3; D is ambiguous. The CDR3 consists of 15 residues. Germline CDR1 and CDR2: MNHEY and SVGAGI. V lost 5 bases, J lost 0 bases, and 11 bases lay in between. CDR3 protein: CASSRSGISGNTIYF. DNA of the CDR3: TGTGCCAGCAGTCGTTCAGGAATCTCTGGAAACACCATATATTTT.

The chain uses TRBV6-1 and TRBJ1-1; maybe TRBD1 (5 bases). The CDR3 loop spans 13 amino acids. Germline CDR1 and CDR2: MNHNS and SASEGT. Trimming cost V 7 bases and J 10 bases, with 19 bases left between them. The CDR3 coding sequence is TGTGCCAGCACCAGAGACTACCGGGGGGGAGCTTTCTTT. As protein: CASTRDYRGGAFF.

The chain has TRBV18 and TRBJ2-5; D possibly corresponds to TRBD1 (6 bases). V dropped 4 bases and J dropped 5 bases, with 20 bases sitting between them. The CDR3 sequence is 16 residues long. Germline lookup yields CDR1 KGHSH and CDR2 LQKENI. Written as DNA, the CDR3 is TGTGCCAGCTCACACCTCCGCGGACAGCCGGCTGAGACCCAGTACTTC. Protein sequence: CASSHLRGQPAETQYF.

The chain has TRBV5-4 and TRBJ2-2; 9 positions match TRBD1. The CDR3 is 14 residues long. Trimming at V came to 7 bases and at J to 1 base, leaving 2 bases not matched to a gene. Per the germline V gene, CDR1 is SGHNT and CDR2 is YYREEE (reference sequence). CDR3 amino acids: CASGTGMNTGELFF. CDR3 DNA sequence: TGTGCCAGCGGGACAGGGATGAACACCGGGGAGCTGTTTTTT.

J is TRBJ1-4 and V is TRBV2; the match to TRBD1 covers 10 bases. The CDR3 length is 16 residues. Germline V lookup: CDR1 SNHLY, CDR2 FYNNEI. Trimming took 8 bases from V and 7 from J; bases not matched to a gene: 13. The CDR3 spells CASQADRGSRSEKLFF. CDR3 nucleotides: TGTGCCAGCCAGGCGGACAGGGGGTCTAGAAGTGAAAAACTGTTTTTT.

J is TRBJ1-1 and V is TRBV7-9, with a tentative D call TRBD1 (5 bases). From germline, CDR1 is SEHNR and CDR2 FQNEAQ (reference sequence). V gave up 5 bases and J gave up 0 bases, with 16 bases separating them. The CDR3 has 16 residues. CDR3 in DNA: TGTGCCAGCAGCCTGTACGCGGGACTTTTGAACACTGAAGCTTTCTTT. It specifies CASSLYAGLLNTEAFF.

The chain carries TRBV5-1 and TRBJ1-1; D is uncertain. The V and J ends lost 3 bases and 1 base respectively, with 7 bases between them. CDR1 SGHRS and CDR2 YFSETQ come from the germline V gene. CDR3 length equals 13 residues. CDR3 sequence: CASSSEGNTEAFF. DNA of the CDR3: TGCGCCAGCAGCTCTGAGGGGAACACTGAAGCTTTCTTT.

This clone was found a few times. The chain uses TRBV6-5 and TRBJ1-1; D possibly corresponds to TRBD1 (5 bases). The V and J ends lost 4 bases and 0 bases respectively, with 12 bases between them. The germline CDR1 and CDR2 sequences are MNHEY and SVGAGI. The CDR3 length is 15 residues. CDR3 in amino acids: CASSSWGGLNTEAFF. The CDR3 DNA is TGTGCCAGCAGTTCCTGGGGGGGGTTGAACACTGAAGCTTTCTTT.

The chain uses TRBV28 and TRBJ2-2, with unresolved D. The V and J ends lost 3 bases and 1 base respectively, with 3 bases between them. Germline loops: CDR1 MDHEN, CDR2 SYDVKM. This CDR3 comprises 13 residues. The CDR3 is CASSFQNTGELFF. The CDR3 DNA sequence: TGTGCCAGCAGTTTTCAGAACACCGGGGAGCTGTTTTTT.

The chain carries TRBV6-1 and TRBJ2-1; 7 bases are shared with TRBD2. V trimming: 6 bases; J trimming: 4 bases; junction bases outside the gene matches: 9. The CDR3 is made up of 15 amino acids. The germline CDR1 and CDR2 sequences are MNHNS and SASEGT. CDR3 residues: CASRATSLIYNEQFF. The CDR3 bases are TGTGCCAGCAGAGCGACTAGCTTGATTTACAATGAGCAGTTCTTC.

This clone appeared a few times. The rearrangement joins TRBV28 to TRBJ2-2, with TRBD1 matching over 7 bases. The trim removed 4 bases at V and 7 bases at J, leaving 3 bases unmatched. Germline assignment: CDR1 MDHEN and CDR2 SYDVKM. The CDR3 totals 13 residues. CDR3 in DNA: TGTGCCAGCAGTTCGACAGGGAACGGGGAGCTGTTTTTT. Translating it yields CASSSTGNGELFF. Full variable domain (rest looked up from reference TRBV28 and TRBJ2-2): DVKVTQSSRYLVKRTGEKVFLECVQDMDHENMFWYRQDPGLGLRLIYFSYDVKMKEKGDIPEGYSVSREKKERFSLILESASTNQTSMYLCASSSTGNGELFFGEGSRLTVL.

V usage is TRBV7-2 and J usage is TRBJ1-3; 7 bases fit TRBD1. CDR1 is SGHTA and CDR2 is FQGNSA in the germline V gene. The J segment lost 4 bases and the V segment lost 3 bases, leaving 12 bases of the junction unmatched. The length of the CDR3 is 17 residues. The CDR3 sequence: CASSLVFTGQRGNTIYF. CDR3 in DNA: TGTGCCAGCAGCTTGGTTTTTACGGGACAGCGGGGAAACACCATATATTTT.

This clone was picked up a small number of times. The chain recombines TRBV7-2 with TRBJ1-6, with 9 bases that match TRBD1. V dropped 5 bases and J dropped 11; count of bases not matched to a gene: 10. The germline CDR1 and CDR2 sequences are SGHTA and FQGNSA. This CDR3 has 15 amino acids. The CDR3 DNA is TGTGCCAGCAGCCAAACGGGACAGGGAAGGACACCCCTCCACTTT. The encoded protein is CASSQTGQGRTPLHF.

V gene TRBV28 combines with J gene TRBJ1-2; D is undetermined. The CDR3 has 13 amino acids. V lost 9 bases and J 4 bases, leaving 15 bases between the germline ends. Germline CDR1 reads MDHEN; CDR2 reads SYDVKM. For the CDR3, the DNA is TGTGCCAGTTCATTAGAGAGGAGCTATGGCTACACCTTC. This translates into CASSLERSYGYTF.

The rearrangement links TRBV2 to TRBJ2-3; 8 bases line up with TRBD1. This CDR3 region has 13 residues. CDR1 SNHLY and CDR2 FYNNEI come from the germline V gene. Trimming removed 6 bases from V and 4 bases from J; junction bases left unmatched: 3. The CDR3 DNA reads TGTGCCAGCAGCAGGGGGCAAGCAGATACGCAGTATTTT. Amino acid sequence: CASSRGQADTQYF.

This chain joins TRBV5-4 and TRBJ1-1; D is unresolved. V was shortened by 4 bases and J by 0 bases, with 10 bases between the two germline ends. Germline-derived CDR1 and CDR2 are SGHNT and YYREEE (reference sequence). The CDR3 length is 14 residues. The CDR3: CASSRRGMNTEAFF. The CDR3 bases are TGTGCCAGCAGCCGTCGGGGTATGAACACTGAAGCTTTCTTT.

The V and J genes are TRBV6-5 and TRBJ2-5; the match to TRBD2 covers 10 bases. Germline V CDR1 and CDR2: MNHEY, SVGAGI. V was pared by 2 bases and J by 10 bases, with 13 bases of the junction left unmatched. The CDR3 covers 16 residues. The CDR3 here is CASSYATSGTSGGQYF. The CDR3 DNA follows: TGTGCCAGCAGTTACGCCACTAGCGGGACTTCTGGGGGCCAGTACTTC.

The genes are TRBV27 and TRBJ2-7; TRBD1 might be the D (6 bases). V was shortened by 4 bases and J by 4 bases, with 11 bases between the two germline ends. The CDR3 is 13 residues long. CDR1 and CDR2 from the germline V gene are MNHEY and SMNVEV (reference sequence). The CDR3 region has the DNA TGTGCCAGCAGTTCCTCTAGGGGGTACGAGCAGTACTTC. This sequence encodes CASSSSRGYEQYF.

This clone came up once. The J gene is TRBJ1-1, the V gene TRBV27; the D is unclear. Looked up from germline, CDR1 is MNHEY and CDR2 is SMNVEV (reference sequence). The V and J ends lost 6 bases and 1 base respectively, with 12 bases between them. The CDR3 loop spans 14 amino acids. DNA for the CDR3: TGTGCCAGCAGCCGCCCCAGTGGGAACACTGAAGCTTTCTTT. This gives the protein CASSRPSGNTEAFF.